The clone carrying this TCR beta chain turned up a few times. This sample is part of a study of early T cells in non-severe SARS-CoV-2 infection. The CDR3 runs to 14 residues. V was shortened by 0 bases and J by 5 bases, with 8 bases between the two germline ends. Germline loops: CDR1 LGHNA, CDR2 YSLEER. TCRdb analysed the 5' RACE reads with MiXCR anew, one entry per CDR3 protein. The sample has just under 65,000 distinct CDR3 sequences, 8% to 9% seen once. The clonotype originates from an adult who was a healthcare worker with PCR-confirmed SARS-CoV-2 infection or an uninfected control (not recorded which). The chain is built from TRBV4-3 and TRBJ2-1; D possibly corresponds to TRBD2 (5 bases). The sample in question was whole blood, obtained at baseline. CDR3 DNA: TGCGCCAGCAGCCAAGATGGAGGTGACAATGAGCAGTTCTTC. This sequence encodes CASSQDGGDNEQFF.